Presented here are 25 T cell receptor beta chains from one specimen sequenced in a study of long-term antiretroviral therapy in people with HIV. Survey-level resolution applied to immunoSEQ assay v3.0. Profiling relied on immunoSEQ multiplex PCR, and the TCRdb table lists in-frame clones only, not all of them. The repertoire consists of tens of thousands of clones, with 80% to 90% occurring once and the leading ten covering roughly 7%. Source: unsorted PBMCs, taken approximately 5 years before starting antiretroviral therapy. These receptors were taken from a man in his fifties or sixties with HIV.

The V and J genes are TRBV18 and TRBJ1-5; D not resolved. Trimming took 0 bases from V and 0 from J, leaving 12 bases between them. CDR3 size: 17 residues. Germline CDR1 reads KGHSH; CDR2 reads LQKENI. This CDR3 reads CASSPPAGPNSNQPQHF. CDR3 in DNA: TGTGCCAGCTCACCACCGGCAGGACCTAATAGCAATCAGCCCCAGCATTTT.

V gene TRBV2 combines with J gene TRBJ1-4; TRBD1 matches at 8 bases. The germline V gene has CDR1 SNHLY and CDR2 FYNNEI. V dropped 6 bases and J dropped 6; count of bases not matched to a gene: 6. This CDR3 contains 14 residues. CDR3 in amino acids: CASSLLTGDEKLFF. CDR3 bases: TGTGCCAGCAGCCTTTTGACAGGGGATGAAAAACTGTTTTTT.

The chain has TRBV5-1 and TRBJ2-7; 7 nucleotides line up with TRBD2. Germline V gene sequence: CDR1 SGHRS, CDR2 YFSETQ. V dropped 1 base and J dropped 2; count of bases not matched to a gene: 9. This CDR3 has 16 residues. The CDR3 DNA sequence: TGCGCCAGCAGCTTGAAGGACCTCGCGGGAGCCTACGAGCAGTACTTC. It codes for CASSLKDLAGAYEQYF.

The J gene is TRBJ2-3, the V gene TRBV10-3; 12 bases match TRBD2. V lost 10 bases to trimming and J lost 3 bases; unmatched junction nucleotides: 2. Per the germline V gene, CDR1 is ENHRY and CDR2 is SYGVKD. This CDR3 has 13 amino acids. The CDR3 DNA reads TGTGCCACGACTAGCGGGGGAACAGATACGCAGTATTTT. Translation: CATTSGGTDTQYF.

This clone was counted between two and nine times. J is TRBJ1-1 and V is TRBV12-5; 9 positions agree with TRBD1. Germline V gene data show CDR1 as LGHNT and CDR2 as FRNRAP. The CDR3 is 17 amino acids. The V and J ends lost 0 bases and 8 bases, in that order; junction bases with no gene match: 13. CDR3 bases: TGTGCTAGTGGTTTGGTACCCCCGGGACAGGGCAAAAAAGAAGCTTTCTTT. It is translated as CASGLVPPGQGKKEAFF. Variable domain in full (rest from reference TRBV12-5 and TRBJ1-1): DARVTQTPRHKVTEMGQEVTMRCQPILGHNTVFWYRQTMMQGLELLAYFRNRAPLDDSGMPKDRFSAEMPDATLATLKIQPSEPRDSAVYFCASGLVPPGQGKKEAFFGQGTRLTVV.

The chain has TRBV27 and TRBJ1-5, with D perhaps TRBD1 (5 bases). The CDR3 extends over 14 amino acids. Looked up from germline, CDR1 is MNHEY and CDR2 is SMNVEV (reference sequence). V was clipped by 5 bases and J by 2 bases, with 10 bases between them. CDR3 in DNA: TGTGCCAGCAGTCTACGGGGGGGCAATCAGCCCCAGCATTTT. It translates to CASSLRGGNQPQHF.

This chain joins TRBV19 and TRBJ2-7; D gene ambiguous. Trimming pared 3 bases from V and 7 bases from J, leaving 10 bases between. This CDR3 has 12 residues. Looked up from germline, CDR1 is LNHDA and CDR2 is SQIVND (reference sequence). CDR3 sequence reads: CASSIPGWEQYF. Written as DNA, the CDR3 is TGTGCCAGTAGTATCCCAGGTTGGGAGCAGTACTTC.

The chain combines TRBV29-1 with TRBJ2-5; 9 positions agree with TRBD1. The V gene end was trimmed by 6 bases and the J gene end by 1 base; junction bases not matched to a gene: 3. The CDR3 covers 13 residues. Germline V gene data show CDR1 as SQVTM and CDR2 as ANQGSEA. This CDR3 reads CSVETGGQETQYF. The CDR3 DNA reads TGCAGCGTCGAGACAGGGGGCCAAGAGACCCAGTACTTC. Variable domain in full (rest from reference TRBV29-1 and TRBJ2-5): SAVISQKPSRDICQRGTSLTIQCQVDSQVTMMFWYRQQPGQSLTLIATANQGSEATYESGFVIDKFPISRPNLTFSTLTVSNMSPEDSSIYLCSVETGGQETQYFGPGTRLLVL.

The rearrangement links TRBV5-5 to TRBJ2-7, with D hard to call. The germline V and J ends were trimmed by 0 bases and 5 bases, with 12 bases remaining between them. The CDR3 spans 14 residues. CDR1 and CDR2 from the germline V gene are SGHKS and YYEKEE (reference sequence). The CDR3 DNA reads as TGTGCCAGCAGCTTGGTTGCGGTGCGCCACGAGCAGTACTTC. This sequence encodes CASSLVAVRHEQYF.

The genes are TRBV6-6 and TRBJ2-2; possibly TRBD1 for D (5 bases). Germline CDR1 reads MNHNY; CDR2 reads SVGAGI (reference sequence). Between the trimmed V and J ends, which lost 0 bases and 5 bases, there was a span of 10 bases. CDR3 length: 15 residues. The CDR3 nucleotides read TGTGCCAGCAGTTACTCCCAGGGATGGACCGGGGAGCTGTTTTTT. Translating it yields CASSYSQGWTGELFF.

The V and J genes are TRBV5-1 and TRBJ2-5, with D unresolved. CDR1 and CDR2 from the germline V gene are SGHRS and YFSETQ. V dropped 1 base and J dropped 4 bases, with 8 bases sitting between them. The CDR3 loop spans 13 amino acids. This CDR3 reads CASSLSPPETQYF. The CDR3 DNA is TGCGCCAGCAGCTTGAGCCCACCAGAGACCCAGTACTTC.

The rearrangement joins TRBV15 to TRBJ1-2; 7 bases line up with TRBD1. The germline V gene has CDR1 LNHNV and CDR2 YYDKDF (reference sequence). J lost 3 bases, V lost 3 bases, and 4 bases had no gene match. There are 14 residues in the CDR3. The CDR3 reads CATSRDRPYYGYTF. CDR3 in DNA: TGTGCCACCAGCAGGGACAGGCCATACTATGGCTACACCTTC. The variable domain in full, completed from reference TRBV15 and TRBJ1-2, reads DAMVIQNPRYQVTQFGKPVTLSCSQTLNHNVMYWYQQKSSQAPKLLFHYYDKDFNNEADTPDNFQSRRPNTSFCFLDIRSPGLGDTAMYLCATSRDRPYYGYTFGSGTRLTVV.

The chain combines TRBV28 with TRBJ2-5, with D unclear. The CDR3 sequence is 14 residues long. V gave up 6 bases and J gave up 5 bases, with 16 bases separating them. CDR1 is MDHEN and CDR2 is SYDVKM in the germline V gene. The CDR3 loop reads CASSLLGRPETQYF. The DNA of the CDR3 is TGTGCCAGCAGCCTTCTAGGGCGTCCGGAGACCCAGTACTTC. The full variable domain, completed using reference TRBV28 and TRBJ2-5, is DVKVTQSSRYLVKRTGEKVFLECVQDMDHENMFWYRQDPGLGLRLIYFSYDVKMKEKGDIPEGYSVSREKKERFSLILESASTNQTSMYLCASSLLGRPETQYFGPGTRLLVL.

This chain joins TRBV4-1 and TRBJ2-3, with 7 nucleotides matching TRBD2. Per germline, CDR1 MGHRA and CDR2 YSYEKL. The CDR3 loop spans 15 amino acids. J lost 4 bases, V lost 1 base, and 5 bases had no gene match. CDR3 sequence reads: CASSQGVAGSDTQYF. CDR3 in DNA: TGCGCCAGCAGCCAAGGGGTAGCGGGTTCAGATACGCAGTATTTT.

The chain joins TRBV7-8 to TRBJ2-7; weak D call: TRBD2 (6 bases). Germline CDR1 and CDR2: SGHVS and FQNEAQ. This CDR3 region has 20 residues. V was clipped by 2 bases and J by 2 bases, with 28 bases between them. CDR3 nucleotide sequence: TGTGCCAGCAGCTTAAGGTATGGGGCCGGGACTTCGTACTCACCCTACGAGCAGTACTTC. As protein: CASSLRYGAGTSYSPYEQYF. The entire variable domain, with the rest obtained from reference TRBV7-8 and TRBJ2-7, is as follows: GAGVSQSPRYKVAKRGQDVALRCDPISGHVSLFWYQQALGQGPEFLTYFQNEAQLDKSGLPSDRFFAERPEGSVSTLKIQRTQQEDSAVYLCASSLRYGAGTSYSPYEQYFGPGTRLTVT.

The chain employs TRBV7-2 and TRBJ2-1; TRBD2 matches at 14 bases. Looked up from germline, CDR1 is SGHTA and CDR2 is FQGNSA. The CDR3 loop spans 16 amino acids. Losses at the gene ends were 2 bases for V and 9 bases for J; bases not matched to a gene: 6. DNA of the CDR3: TGTGCCAGCAGCTTAATGGGGACTAGCGGGGGTAGTGAGCAGTTCTTC. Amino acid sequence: CASSLMGTSGGSEQFF.

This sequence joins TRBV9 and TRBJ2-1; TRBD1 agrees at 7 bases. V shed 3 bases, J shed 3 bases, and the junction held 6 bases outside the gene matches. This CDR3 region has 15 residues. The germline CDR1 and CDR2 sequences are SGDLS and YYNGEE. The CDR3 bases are TGTGCCAGCAGCGGATCACAGGGGATCTACAATGAGCAGTTCTTC. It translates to CASSGSQGIYNEQFF.

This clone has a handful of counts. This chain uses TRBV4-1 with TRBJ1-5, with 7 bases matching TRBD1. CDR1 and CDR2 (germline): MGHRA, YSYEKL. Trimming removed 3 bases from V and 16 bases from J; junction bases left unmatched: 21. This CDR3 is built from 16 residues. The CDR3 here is CASSQSFEGAPTGRHF. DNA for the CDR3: TGCGCCAGCAGCCAGTCGTTTGAGGGGGCGCCGACGGGGAGACATTTT.

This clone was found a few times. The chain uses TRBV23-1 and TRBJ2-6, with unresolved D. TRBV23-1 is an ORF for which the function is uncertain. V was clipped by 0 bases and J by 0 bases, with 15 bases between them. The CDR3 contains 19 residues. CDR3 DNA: TGCGCCAGCAGTCAATCTTGGATTCAGGCTTACTCTGGGGCCAACGTCCTGACTTTC. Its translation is CASSQSWIQAYSGANVLTF.

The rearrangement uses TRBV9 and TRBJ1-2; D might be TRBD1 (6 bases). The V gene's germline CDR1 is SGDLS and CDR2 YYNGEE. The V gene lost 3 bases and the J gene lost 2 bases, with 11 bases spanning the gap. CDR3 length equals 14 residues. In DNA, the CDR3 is TGTGCCAGCAGCGCGCGAACAGGGAACTATGGCTACACCTTC. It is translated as CASSARTGNYGYTF.

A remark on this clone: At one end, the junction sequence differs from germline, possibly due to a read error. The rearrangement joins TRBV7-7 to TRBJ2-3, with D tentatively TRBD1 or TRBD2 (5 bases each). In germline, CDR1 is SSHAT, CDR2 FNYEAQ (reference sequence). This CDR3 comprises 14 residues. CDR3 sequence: CASSLGVTTDTQYF. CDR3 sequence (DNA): TGTGCTAGCAGCTTGGGGGTAACAACAGATACGCAGTATTTT.

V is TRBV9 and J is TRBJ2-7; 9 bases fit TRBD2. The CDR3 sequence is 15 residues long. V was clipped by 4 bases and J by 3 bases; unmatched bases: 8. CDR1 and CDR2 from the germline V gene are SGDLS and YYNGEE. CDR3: CASSPRIAGDYEQYF. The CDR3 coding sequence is TGTGCCAGCAGCCCCCGCATAGCGGGAGACTACGAGCAGTACTTC.

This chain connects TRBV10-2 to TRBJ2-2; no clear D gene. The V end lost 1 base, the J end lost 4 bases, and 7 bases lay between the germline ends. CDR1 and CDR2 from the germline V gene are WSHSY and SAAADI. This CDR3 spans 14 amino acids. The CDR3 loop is CASSEFPGTGELFF. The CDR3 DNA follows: TGCGCCAGCAGTGAGTTTCCAGGCACCGGGGAGCTGTTTTTT.

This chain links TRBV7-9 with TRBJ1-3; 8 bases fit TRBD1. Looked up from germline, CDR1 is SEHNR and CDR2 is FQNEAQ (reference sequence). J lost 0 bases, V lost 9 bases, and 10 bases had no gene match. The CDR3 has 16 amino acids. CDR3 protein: CASAGTGQISGNTIYF. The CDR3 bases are TGTGCCAGTGCCGGGACAGGCCAGATCTCTGGAAACACCATATATTTT. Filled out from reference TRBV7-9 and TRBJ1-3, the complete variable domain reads DTGVSQNPRHKITKRGQNVTFRCDPISEHNRLYWYRQTLGQGPEFLTYFQNEAQLEKSRLLSDRFSAERPKGSFSTLEIQRTEQGDSAMYLCASAGTGQISGNTIYFGEGSWLTVV.

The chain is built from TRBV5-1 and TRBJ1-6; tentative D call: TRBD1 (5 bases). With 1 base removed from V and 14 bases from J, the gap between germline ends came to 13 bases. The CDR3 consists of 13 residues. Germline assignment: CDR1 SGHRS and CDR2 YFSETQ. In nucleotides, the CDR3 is TGCGCCAGCAGCTTGCCCCCTGCAGGGTCCCTCCACTTT. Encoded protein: CASSLPPAGSLHF.